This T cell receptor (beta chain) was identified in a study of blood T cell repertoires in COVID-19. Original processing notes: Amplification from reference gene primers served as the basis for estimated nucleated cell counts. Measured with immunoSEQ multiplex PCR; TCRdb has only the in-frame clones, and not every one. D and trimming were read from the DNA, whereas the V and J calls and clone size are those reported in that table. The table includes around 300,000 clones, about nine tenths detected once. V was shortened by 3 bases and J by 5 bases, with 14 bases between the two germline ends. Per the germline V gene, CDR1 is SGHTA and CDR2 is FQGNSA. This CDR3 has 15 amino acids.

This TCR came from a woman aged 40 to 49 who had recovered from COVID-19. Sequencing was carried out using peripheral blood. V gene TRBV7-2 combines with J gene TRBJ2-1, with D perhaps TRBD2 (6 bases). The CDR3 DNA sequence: TGTGCCAGCAGCTTCGGTTTAGCGGTTAACAATGAGCAGTTCTTC. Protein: CASSFGLAVNNEQFF.